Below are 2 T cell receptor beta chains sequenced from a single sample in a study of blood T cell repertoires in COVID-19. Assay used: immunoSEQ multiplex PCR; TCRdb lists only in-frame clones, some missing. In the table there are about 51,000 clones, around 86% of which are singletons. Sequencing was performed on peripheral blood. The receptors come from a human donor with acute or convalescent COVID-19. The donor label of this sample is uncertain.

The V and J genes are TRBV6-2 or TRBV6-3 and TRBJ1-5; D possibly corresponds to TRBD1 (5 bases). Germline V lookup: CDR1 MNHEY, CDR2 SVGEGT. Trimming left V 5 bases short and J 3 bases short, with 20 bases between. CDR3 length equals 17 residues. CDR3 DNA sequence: TGTGCCAGCAGTCTAGGAAAGGGGCATATGGACAATCAGCCCCAGCATTTT. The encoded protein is CASSLGKGHMDNQPQHF.

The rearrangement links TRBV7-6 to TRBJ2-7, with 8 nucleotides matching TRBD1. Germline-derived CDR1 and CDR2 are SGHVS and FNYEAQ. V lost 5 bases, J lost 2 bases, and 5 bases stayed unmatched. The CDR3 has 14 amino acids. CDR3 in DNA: TGTGCCAGCAGCCCAGGGGGCGGGACCTACGAGCAGTACTTC. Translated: CASSPGGGTYEQYF. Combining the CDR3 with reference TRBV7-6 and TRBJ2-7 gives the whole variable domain GAGVSQSPRYKVTKRGQDVALRCDPISGHVSLYWYRQALGQGPEFLTYFNYEAQQDKSGLPNDRFSAERPEGSISTLTIQRTEQRDSAMYRCASSPGGGTYEQYFGPGTRLTVT.